This section outlines one T cell receptor beta chain sequence together with its context. Its cognate antigen is unknown. One entry per CDR3 protein results from TCRdb running MiXCR on the 5' RACE reads. The sample lists about 350,000 distinct CDR3 sequences, around an eighth occurring once. This CDR3 has 12 residues. The V gene end was trimmed by 5 bases and the J gene end by 6 bases; junction bases not matched to a gene: 4. Germline values: CDR1 GTSNPN, CDR2 SVGIG (reference sequence). This sample stems from a study of T-cell memory formation after mild COVID-19. Study-level points and caveats: Contracting CD4+ clones were located mainly in CM and EM, and CD8+ clones in EMRA.

V gene TRBV30 combines with J gene TRBJ2-5; TRBD1 matches at 9 bases. Sequencing was performed on PBMCs or a T cell subset sorted from them (not recorded which). The sequence came from a man aged 18 to 29 who had mild COVID-19 (a few samples of this study predate the infection). Cell type and time point are not known. CDR3 DNA sequence: TGTGCCTGGGGGACAGGGCGACAGACCCAGTACTTC. This sequence encodes CAWGTGRQTQYF.